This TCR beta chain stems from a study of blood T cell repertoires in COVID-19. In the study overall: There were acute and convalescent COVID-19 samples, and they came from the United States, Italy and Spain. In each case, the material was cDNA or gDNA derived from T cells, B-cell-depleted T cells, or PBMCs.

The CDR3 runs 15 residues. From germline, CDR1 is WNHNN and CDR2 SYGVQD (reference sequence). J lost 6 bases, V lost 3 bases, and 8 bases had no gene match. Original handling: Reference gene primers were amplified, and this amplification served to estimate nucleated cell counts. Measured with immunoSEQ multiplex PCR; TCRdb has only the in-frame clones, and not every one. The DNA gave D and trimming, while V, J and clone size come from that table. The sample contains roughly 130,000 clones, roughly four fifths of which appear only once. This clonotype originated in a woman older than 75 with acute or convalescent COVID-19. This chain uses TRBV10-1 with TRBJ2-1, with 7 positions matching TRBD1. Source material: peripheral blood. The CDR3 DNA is TGCGCCAGCAGTGACCCAAAGACAGGGTCCAATGAGCAGTTCTTC. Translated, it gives CASSDPKTGSNEQFF.